The subject of this entry is one T cell receptor (beta chain). What this receptor recognizes is not known. No clone much larger than this one lies a single base away; base qualities are absent. Library preparation employed the immunoSEQ multiplex PCR assay. TCRdb mirrors the immuneACCESS table, restricted to in-frame sequences. Some clones are absent from its copies; in checked studies, under half trace to an unresolved V gene, and the reason for the others is unknown. Present in this sample are 33,000 or so clones, about 88% of which were seen just once. The ten largest account for about 7% of the sample. This sample is part of a study of T cell changes during pregnancy in multiple sclerosis (dated by TCRdb to about 2019). General notes on the study: In women with multiple sclerosis, the researchers looked at how the T cell repertoire shifted as pregnancy progressed.

From cysteine to phenylalanine, the CDR3 is 14 amino acids long. Of all the DNA, just the CDR3 is kept, 42 bases in frame from base 1. CDR1 and CDR2 (MNHEY, SVGAGI) derive from the germline V gene. Trimming removed 4 bases from V and 4 bases from J; the gene matches leave 6 bases unexplained. Sample: CD8+ T cells from peripheral blood mononuclear cells, taken in the second trimester of pregnancy. The sequence joins TRBV6-5 to TRBJ1-2; 7 junctional bases match TRBD1. This TCR was recovered from a female donor with multiple sclerosis, enrolled in a pregnancy study. The CDR3 region has the sequence CASSSTGELYGYTF. The nucleotides read TGTGCCAGCAGTTCTACAGGGGAACTCTATGGCTACACCTTC.